This TCR beta chain was recovered during a study of OX40 agonist ivuxolimab in advanced cancers. Study background: Age averaged 60 years (range about 23 to 85), and 82.7% were male. Study-level results: Both blood CD4+ and CD8+ T cells showed clonal growth by week 6 at 0.1 to 3.0 mg/kg. More expanded clones were found, on average, in CD8+ than in CD4+ T cells.

J gave up 9 bases and V 0 bases, and 3 bases lay outside the gene matches. Germline loops: CDR1 SGHDN, CDR2 FVKESK. The CDR3 has 15 residues. Of note for this clone: The antigen is not known.

Sequencing was performed with immunoSEQ multiplex PCR; in TCRdb, only in-frame clones are kept and a portion is missing. The sample has about 38,000 clones, approximately 86% seen once. Sampling of blood occurred at baseline, cycle 4 day 1, and cycle 7 day 1. This clonotype was sampled from an adult with an advanced solid tumor such as melanoma, head and neck, liver or kidney cancer. V is TRBV14 and J is TRBJ2-1; 12 bases fit TRBD2. Sequences were derived from CD4+ or CD8+ T cells sorted from blood, sampled in a trial of the OX40 agonist ivuxolimab. This CDR3 is CASSQDLAGGGEQFF. Here the CDR3 DNA reads TGTGCCAGCAGCCAAGATCTAGCGGGAGGGGGTGAGCAGTTCTTC.